The present entry profiles one TCR beta chain with its context. Its target is unknown. MiXCR, run by TCRdb on the reads, gives a single entry per CDR3 protein. The sample has hundreds of thousands of distinct CDR3 sequences, 20% to 25% seen once. The germline V gene has CDR1 MNHEY and CDR2 SVGAGI. The CDR3 has 15 amino acids. The V and J ends lost 7 bases and 5 bases, in that order; junction bases with no gene match: 10. This record belongs to a study of T cell repertoires in cytomegalovirus infection. General observations from the study: Dominating the ex vivo response were HLA-C-restricted CMV-specific TCR beta clonotypes.

This sequence joins TRBV6-5 and TRBJ2-1, with 8 nucleotides matching TRBD2. The TCR originated in a human donor in good health (CMV status not recorded). Some clones in this sample may be carry-over from other donors' samples. Sequencing was performed on CD8+ T cells from PBMCs. The CDR3 DNA sequence: TGTGCCAGCACTTTCTCCGGGGGGGGAAACAATGAGCAGTTCTTC. This sequence encodes CASTFSGGGNNEQFF.